Sequencing of this T cell receptor (beta chain) was carried out in a study of cytotoxic CD8 clonotypes in ibrutinib-treated CLL. The wider study: After a median of around 70 months, some 15 patients stayed remitted and some twelve progressed; responses had been partial in around 25 and complete in 2. Mean values per sample were 260,000 or so productive templates and roughly 90,000 productive rearrangements.

Assay: immunoSEQ multiplex PCR; the TCRdb copy retains only in-frame clones and omits some. The profile covers around 140,000 clones, with about 84% appearing a single time and 7.5% to 9% taken by the ten largest. Overall study findings and caveats: Clonality was higher at ibrutinib response and returned toward baseline at progression. Shared public clonotypes were rare, and on treatment they either got smaller or stayed the same.

CDR1 and CDR2 (germline): SQVTM, ANQGSEA. Trimming pared 3 bases from V and 0 bases from J, leaving 8 bases between. The CDR3 has 13 amino acids. Remarks on this clone: Its antigen is undetermined.

This sequence was found in a human donor with chronic lymphocytic leukemia. The sample here was PBMCs, taken after 36 months of ibrutinib treatment. The chain couples TRBV29-1 to TRBJ1-1; D is uncertain. In DNA, the CDR3 is TGCAGCGTTGATAAGGTTCTGAACACTGAAGCTTTCTTT. Translated: CSVDKVLNTEAFF.